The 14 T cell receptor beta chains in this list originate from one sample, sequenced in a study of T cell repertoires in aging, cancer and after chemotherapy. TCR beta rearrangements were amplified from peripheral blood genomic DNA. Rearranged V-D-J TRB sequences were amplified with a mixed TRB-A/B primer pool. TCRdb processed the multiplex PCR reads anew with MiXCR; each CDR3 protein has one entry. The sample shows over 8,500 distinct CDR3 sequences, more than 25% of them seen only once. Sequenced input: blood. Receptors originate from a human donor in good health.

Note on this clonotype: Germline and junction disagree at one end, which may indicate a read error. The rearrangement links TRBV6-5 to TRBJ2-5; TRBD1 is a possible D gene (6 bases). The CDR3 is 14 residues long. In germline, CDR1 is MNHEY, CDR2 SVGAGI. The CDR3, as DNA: TGTGCCATCAGTGAGCCCGGACAGCAAGAGACCCAGTACTTC. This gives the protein CAISEPGQQETQYF.

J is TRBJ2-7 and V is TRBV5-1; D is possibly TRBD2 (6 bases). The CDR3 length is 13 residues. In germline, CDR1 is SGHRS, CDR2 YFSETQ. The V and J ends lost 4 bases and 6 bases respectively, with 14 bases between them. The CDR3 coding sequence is TGCGCCAGCAGCAGGGACTCTACCCCCGAGCAGTACTTC. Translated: CASSRDSTPEQYF.

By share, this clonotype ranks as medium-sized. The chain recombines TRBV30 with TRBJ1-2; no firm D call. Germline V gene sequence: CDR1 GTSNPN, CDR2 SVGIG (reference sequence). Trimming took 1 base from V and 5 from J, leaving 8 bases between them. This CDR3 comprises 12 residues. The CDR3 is CAWSAGMYGYTF. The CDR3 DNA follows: TGTGCCTGGAGTGCGGGGATGTATGGCTACACCTTC.

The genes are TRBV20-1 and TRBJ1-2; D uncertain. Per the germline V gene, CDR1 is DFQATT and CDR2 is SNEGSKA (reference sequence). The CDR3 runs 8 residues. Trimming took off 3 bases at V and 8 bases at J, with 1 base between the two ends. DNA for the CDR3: TGCAGTGCTAGGGGCTACACCTTC. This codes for CSARGYTF.

The CDR3 DNA reads TGTGCCAGCAGCTCCCTGGGAGGAAAAACAGATACGCAGTATTTT. As protein: CASSSLGGKTDTQYF. This chain joins TRBV7-3 and TRBJ2-3; D is possibly TRBD2 (6 bases). With 4 bases removed from V and 3 bases from J, the gap between germline ends came to 14 bases. This CDR3 is built from 15 residues. Germline CDR1 reads SGHTA; CDR2 reads FQGTGA.

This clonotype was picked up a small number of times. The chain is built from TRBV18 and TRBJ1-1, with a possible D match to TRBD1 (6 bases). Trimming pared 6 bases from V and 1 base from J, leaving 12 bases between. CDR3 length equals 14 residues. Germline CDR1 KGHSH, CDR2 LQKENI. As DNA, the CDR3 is TGTGCCAGCTCCACGGGGGGGCAGAACACTGAAGCTTTCTTT. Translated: CASSTGGQNTEAFF.

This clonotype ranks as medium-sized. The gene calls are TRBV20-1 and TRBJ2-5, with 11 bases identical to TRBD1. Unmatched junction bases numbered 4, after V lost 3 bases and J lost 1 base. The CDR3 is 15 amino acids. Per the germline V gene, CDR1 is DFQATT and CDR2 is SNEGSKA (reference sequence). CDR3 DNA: TGCAGTGCTAGTCCCGGGACAGGGGGCCAAGAGACCCAGTACTTC. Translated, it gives CSASPGTGGQETQYF.

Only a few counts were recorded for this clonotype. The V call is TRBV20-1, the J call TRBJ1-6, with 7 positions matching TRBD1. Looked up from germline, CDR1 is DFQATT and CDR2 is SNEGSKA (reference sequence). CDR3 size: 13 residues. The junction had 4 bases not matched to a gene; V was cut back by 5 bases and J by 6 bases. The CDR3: CSASKGANSPLHF. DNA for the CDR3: TGCAGTGCTTCAAAGGGGGCTAATTCACCCCTCCACTTT.

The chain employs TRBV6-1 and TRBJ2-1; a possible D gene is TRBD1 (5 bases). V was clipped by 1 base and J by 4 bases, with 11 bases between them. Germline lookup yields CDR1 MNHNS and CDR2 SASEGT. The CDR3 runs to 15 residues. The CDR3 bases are TGTGCCAGCAGTGAAGATAGAGACAGATACAATGAGCAGTTCTTC. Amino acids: CASSEDRDRYNEQFF.

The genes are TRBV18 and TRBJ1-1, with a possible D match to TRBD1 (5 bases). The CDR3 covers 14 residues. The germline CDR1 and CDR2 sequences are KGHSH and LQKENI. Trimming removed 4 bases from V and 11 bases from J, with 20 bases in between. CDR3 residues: CASSLPGGAGKAFF. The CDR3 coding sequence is TGTGCCAGCTCACTACCGGGGGGTGCGGGCAAGGCTTTCTTT.

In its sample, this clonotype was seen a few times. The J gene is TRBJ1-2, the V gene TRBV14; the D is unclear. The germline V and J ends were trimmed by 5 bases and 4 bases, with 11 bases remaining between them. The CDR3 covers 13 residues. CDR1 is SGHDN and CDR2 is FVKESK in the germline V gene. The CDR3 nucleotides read TGTGCCAGCAGCGCAGGCCGGGGCTATGGCTACACCTTC. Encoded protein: CASSAGRGYGYTF.

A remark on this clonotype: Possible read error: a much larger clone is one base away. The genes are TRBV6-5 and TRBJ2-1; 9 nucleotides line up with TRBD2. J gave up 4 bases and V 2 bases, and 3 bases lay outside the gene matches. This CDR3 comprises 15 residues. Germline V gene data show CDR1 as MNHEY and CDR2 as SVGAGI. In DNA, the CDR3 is TGTGCCAGCAGTTACAATGCGGGAGGGTACAATGAGCAGTTCTTC. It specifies CASSYNAGGYNEQFF.

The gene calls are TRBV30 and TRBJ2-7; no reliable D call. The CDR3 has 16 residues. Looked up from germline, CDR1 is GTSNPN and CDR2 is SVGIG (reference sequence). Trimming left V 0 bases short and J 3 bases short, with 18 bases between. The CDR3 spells CAWSVIVPGFGYEQYF. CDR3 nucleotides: TGTGCCTGGAGTGTAATAGTTCCGGGTTTCGGCTACGAGCAGTACTTC.

The CDR3 coding sequence is TGTGCCAGCAGCAGGGGACAGGGCCACGAGCAGTACTTC. Residues: CASSRGQGHEQYF. The chain has TRBV5-4 and TRBJ2-7; 9 bases agree with TRBD1. Germline CDR1 reads SGHNT; CDR2 reads YYREEE (reference sequence). Trimming removed 4 bases from V and 5 bases from J; junction bases left unmatched: 4. The CDR3 loop spans 13 amino acids.